This T cell receptor (beta chain) comes out of a study of vaccination and CD4 T cells after COVID-19. The treatment denotes: roughly 10-day PBMC culture with coronavirus spike peptide pools or control peptides (ViraFEST assay). Regarding this clonotype: Its antigen is undetermined.

The Oncomine TCR Beta short-read assay sequenced DNA from cultured CD4+ T cells. Using its own MiXCR run on the PCR reads, TCRdb lists one record per CDR3 protein. The table records over 20,000 distinct CDR3 sequences, 45% to 60% of them present only once. V dropped 4 bases and J dropped 4; count of bases not matched to a gene: 6. The CDR3 consists of 14 residues. Germline CDR1 and CDR2: SGHRS and YFSETQ. Sequencing used CD4+ T cells from blood, cultured in vitro. This sequence joins TRBV5-1 and TRBJ1-1; the match to TRBD1 covers 8 bases. This TCR was sampled from a human donor who had recovered from COVID-19. The CDR3 spells CASSHSTGGTEAFF. The CDR3 region has the DNA TGCGCCAGCAGCCATTCCACAGGGGGCACTGAAGCTTTCTTT. The complete variable domain, with remaining parts taken from reference TRBV5-1 and TRBJ1-1, reads KAGVTQTPRYLIKTRGQQVTLSCSPISGHRSVSWYQQTPGQGLQFLFEYFSETQRNKGNFPGRFSGRQFSNSRSEMNVSTLELGDSALYLCASSHSTGGTEAFFGQGTRLTVV.